The 24 T cell receptor beta chains below come from one sample, sequenced in a study of tumor-infiltrating lymphocytes in localized non-small cell lung cancer. TCRdb keeps only in-frame clones here, not all; method: immunoSEQ multiplex PCR. The sample holds about 10,000 clones, 65% to 80% seen once. Sequencing was carried out using uninvolved lung tissue not adjacent to the tumor. These receptors all come from a human donor with non-small cell lung cancer.

This rearrangement joins TRBV6-1 to TRBJ2-7; the match to TRBD1 covers 8 bases. Trimming removed 6 bases from V and 1 base from J; junction bases left unmatched: 2. CDR1 is MNHNS, CDR2 SASEGT, per germline. This CDR3 has 13 amino acids. Here the CDR3 DNA reads TGTGCCAGCAGGGGACAGGCTTCCTACGAGCAGTACTTC. This sequence encodes CASRGQASYEQYF.

This clone was detected a few times. V gene TRBV14 combines with J gene TRBJ1-6; D is possibly TRBD1 (6 bases). V shed 4 bases and J shed 10 bases, with 14 bases lying between them. The CDR3 covers 14 residues. Germline V gene sequence: CDR1 SGHDN, CDR2 FVKESK. CDR3 sequence (DNA): TGTGCCAGCAGCCCCGGACAGCCCCCCTCACCCCTCCACTTT. This translates into CASSPGQPPSPLHF.

The V call is TRBV29-1, the J call TRBJ1-1; D uncertain. The CDR3 consists of 12 residues. V was pared by 4 bases and J by 4 bases, with 10 bases between. Germline V lookup: CDR1 SQVTM, CDR2 ANQGSEA. CDR3 in DNA: TGCAGCGTTGTGGTCGAGGTCACTGAAGCTTTCTTT. Encoded protein: CSVVVEVTEAFF.

CDR3 sequence reads: CASVPSGSYRYTGELFF. The CDR3 bases are TGTGCCAGCGTTCCTAGCGGGAGCTATCGTTATACCGGGGAGCTGTTTTTT. The genes are TRBV28 and TRBJ2-2; 10 positions match TRBD2. The germline gives CDR1 MDHEN, CDR2 SYDVKM. This CDR3 spans 17 amino acids. V shed 8 bases and J 5 bases; nucleotides not matched to a gene: 14.

This chain joins TRBV5-5 and TRBJ2-7; D perhaps matches TRBD1 (5 bases). Germline CDR1 is SGHKS and CDR2 is YYEKEE (reference sequence). There are 13 residues in the CDR3. V dropped 0 bases and J dropped 5 bases, with 9 bases sitting between them. In DNA, the CDR3 is TGTGCCAGCAGCTTGGCGCCAGGGAACGAGCAGTACTTC. This gives the protein CASSLAPGNEQYF. Filled out from reference TRBV5-5 and TRBJ2-7, the complete variable domain reads DAGVTQSPTHLIKTRGQQVTLRCSPISGHKSVSWYQQVLGQGPQFIFQYYEKEERGRGNFPDRFSARQFPNYSSELNVNALLLGDSALYLCASSLAPGNEQYFGPGTRLTVT.

This clone was seen more than once but under ten times. The chain recombines TRBV19 with TRBJ2-2; D may be TRBD2 (5 bases). The CDR3 sequence is 16 residues long. Trimming took off 7 bases at V and 6 bases at J, with 21 bases between the two ends. The germline gives CDR1 LNHDA, CDR2 SQIVND (reference sequence). CDR3 region: CASNPQWTPGAGELFF. CDR3 bases: TGTGCCAGTAACCCGCAGTGGACTCCTGGTGCCGGGGAGCTGTTTTTT.

There are a few counts of this clone. The chain recombines TRBV4-1 with TRBJ1-1; 8 nucleotides match TRBD1. CDR3 length: 14 residues. Germline assignment: CDR1 MGHRA and CDR2 YSYEKL. With V trimmed by 4 bases and J by 5 bases, 6 bases remained unmatched. In DNA form, the CDR3 reads TGCGCCAGCAGCCCAGGGACAGGCTCTACTGAAGCTTTCTTT. Translating it yields CASSPGTGSTEAFF.

The CDR3 region has the DNA TGCGCCAGCAGCTCTGATCCAGGGGGTACTGGAAACACCATATATTTT. This encodes CASSSDPGGTGNTIYF. This chain links TRBV5-1 with TRBJ1-3; 7 bases map to TRBD1. V dropped 3 bases and J dropped 2; count of bases not matched to a gene: 8. The germline CDR1 and CDR2 sequences are SGHRS and YFSETQ. The CDR3 runs 16 residues.

The CDR3 reads CASSLFNQGVYEQYF. DNA for the CDR3: TGTGCCAGCAGCTTATTCAATCAGGGGGTCTACGAGCAGTACTTC. The chain combines TRBV7-2 with TRBJ2-7; 7 bases are a match to TRBD1. CDR3 size: 15 residues. Germline loops: CDR1 SGHTA, CDR2 FQGNSA. With 2 bases clipped from V and 3 bases from J, the junction kept 7 bases outside the gene matches.

The genes are TRBV4-1 and TRBJ2-2, with D hard to call. The V end lost 0 bases, the J end lost 1 base, and 9 bases lay between the germline ends. The CDR3 loop spans 16 amino acids. Germline V gene data show CDR1 as MGHRA and CDR2 as YSYEKL. The CDR3 DNA is TGCGCCAGCAGCCAAGAGGTCAGCGAGAACACCGGGGAGCTGTTTTTT. It is translated as CASSQEVSENTGELFF.

The chain couples TRBV27 to TRBJ2-5; D might be TRBD1 (5 bases). Trimming took 2 bases from V and 5 from J, leaving 18 bases between them. CDR1 is MNHEY and CDR2 is SMNVEV in the germline V gene (reference sequence). The CDR3 totals 16 residues. CDR3 region: CASSLSHYTGPETQYF. The CDR3 DNA reads TGTGCCAGCAGTTTAAGTCATTATACAGGTCCGGAGACCCAGTACTTC.

This clone was found a few times. The chain recombines TRBV5-1 with TRBJ2-2; D uncertain. The CDR3 covers 14 residues. The V gene's germline CDR1 is SGHRS and CDR2 YFSETQ. The V and J ends lost 0 bases and 4 bases respectively, with 7 bases between them. The DNA of the CDR3 is TGCGCCAGCAGCTTGGGGGCAGCCACCGGGGAGCTGTTTTTT. It is translated as CASSLGAATGELFF.

The V call is TRBV2, the J call TRBJ2-2; no clear D gene. V was trimmed by 10 bases and J by 0 bases, leaving 18 bases between them. Germline-derived CDR1 and CDR2 are SNHLY and FYNNEI. The CDR3 totals 16 residues. DNA of the CDR3: TGTGCCAACAGCAAGATGAGCGTAGCGAACACCGGGGAGCTGTTTTTT. Translated: CANSKMSVANTGELFF. The whole variable domain, remainder taken from reference TRBV2 and TRBJ2-2, is EPEVTQTPSHQVTQMGQEVILRCVPISNHLYFYWYRQILGQKVEFLVSFYNNEISEKSEIFDDQFSVERPDGSNFTLKIRSTKLEDSAMYFCANSKMSVANTGELFFGEGSRLTVL.

The V call is TRBV7-2, the J call TRBJ1-2; possibly TRBD1 for D (5 bases). V lost 6 bases and J 4 bases, leaving 12 bases between the germline ends. Germline-derived CDR1 and CDR2 are SGHTA and FQGNSA. This CDR3 contains 13 residues. CDR3 loop: CASRRTGGYGYTF. Written as DNA, the CDR3 is TGTGCCAGCAGAAGGACGGGGGGCTATGGCTACACCTTC.

The CDR3 DNA sequence: TGTGCCAGCAGTGACCGGGGGCGTCGGGAGCAGTACTTC. Its protein product is CASSDRGRREQYF. This chain links TRBV2 with TRBJ2-7, with D perhaps matching TRBD1 or TRBD2 (6 bases each). Germline V gene lookup returns CDR1 SNHLY and CDR2 FYNNEI. Trimming stripped 3 bases from V and 7 bases from J, with 13 bases between. The CDR3 has 13 amino acids.

This clone is classed as medium-sized. The chain uses TRBV2 and TRBJ1-2, with D perhaps TRBD1 (6 bases). The CDR3 runs 14 residues. V dropped 6 bases and J dropped 8 bases, with 19 bases sitting between them. Looked up from germline, CDR1 is SNHLY and CDR2 is FYNNEI. CDR3 residues: CASSFTKQGGGYTF. In nucleotides, the CDR3 is TGTGCCAGCAGCTTCACAAAACAGGGAGGCGGCTACACCTTC. Complete variable domain (other parts from reference TRBV2 and TRBJ1-2): EPEVTQTPSHQVTQMGQEVILRCVPISNHLYFYWYRQILGQKVEFLVSFYNNEISEKSEIFDDQFSVERPDGSNFTLKIRSTKLEDSAMYFCASSFTKQGGGYTFGSGTRLTVV.

The chain combines TRBV29-1 with TRBJ1-5; TRBD1 matches at 9 bases. CDR3 size: 14 residues. Germline values: CDR1 SQVTM, CDR2 ANQGSEA. Losses at the gene ends were 7 bases for V and 2 bases for J; bases not matched to a gene: 6. The DNA of the CDR3 is TGCAGCGCAGGGACAGGGTTCGGCAATCAGCCCCAGCATTTT. It translates to CSAGTGFGNQPQHF.

The rearrangement uses TRBV4-2 and TRBJ1-2; unclear D gene. Deletions cut 7 bases from V and 0 bases from J, with 12 bases between. CDR1 LGHNA and CDR2 YNFKEQ come from the germline V gene. The CDR3 length is 14 residues. The CDR3 DNA sequence: TGTGCCAGCACCTACGTGGGAGCTAACTATGGCTACACCTTC. Residues: CASTYVGANYGYTF.

This chain links TRBV28 with TRBJ2-2; the D is unclear. Looked up from germline, CDR1 is MDHEN and CDR2 is SYDVKM. This CDR3 comprises 13 residues. V shed 3 bases and J shed 6 bases, with 8 bases lying between them. The CDR3 nucleotides read TGTGCCAGCAGTTTCTCCGGTCCCGGGGAGCTGTTTTTT. Protein: CASSFSGPGELFF.

The chain has TRBV18 and TRBJ1-6; D may be TRBD1 (6 bases). V was cut by 8 bases and J by 6 bases, with 11 bases left in between. Germline CDR1 is KGHSH and CDR2 is LQKENI. CDR3 length equals 13 residues. The CDR3, as DNA: TGTGCCAGCCGGGGACAAAGTAATTCACCCCTCCACTTT. Protein: CASRGQSNSPLHF.

The chain carries TRBV5-6 and TRBJ1-1; D gene uncertain. In germline, CDR1 is SGHDT, CDR2 YYEEEE. This CDR3 has 14 residues. The ends were cut back, 1 base at V and 0 bases at J, with 7 bases in the middle. Here the CDR3 DNA reads TGTGCCAGCAGCTTGTTCCGGGTGAACACTGAAGCTTTCTTT. Encoded protein: CASSLFRVNTEAFF.

The chain couples TRBV5-1 to TRBJ2-7, with 8 bases aligning to TRBD1. V gave up 6 bases and J gave up 5 bases; unmatched junction bases: 10. This CDR3 region has 14 residues. Per the germline V gene, CDR1 is SGHRS and CDR2 is YFSETQ. CDR3 region: CASTMAQGEHEQYF. The CDR3 DNA reads TGCGCCAGCACAATGGCACAGGGGGAACACGAGCAGTACTTC.

This chain joins TRBV28 and TRBJ1-5; D may be TRBD1 (6 bases). The CDR3 length is 14 residues. The V gene lost 2 bases and the J gene lost 4 bases, with 9 bases spanning the gap. Germline V gives CDR1 MDHEN, CDR2 SYDVKM. CDR3 protein: CASSLAQGNQPQHF. CDR3 DNA sequence: TGTGCCAGCAGTTTAGCTCAGGGGAATCAGCCCCAGCATTTT.

This clone was counted a single time. This chain connects TRBV19 to TRBJ1-2; D remains unclear. The V and J ends lost 0 bases and 2 bases respectively, with 4 bases between them. The germline gives CDR1 LNHDA, CDR2 SQIVND (reference sequence). The CDR3 is made up of 13 amino acids. This CDR3 reads CASSIDPNYGYTF. In nucleotides, the CDR3 is TGTGCCAGTAGTATAGATCCGAACTATGGCTACACCTTC.